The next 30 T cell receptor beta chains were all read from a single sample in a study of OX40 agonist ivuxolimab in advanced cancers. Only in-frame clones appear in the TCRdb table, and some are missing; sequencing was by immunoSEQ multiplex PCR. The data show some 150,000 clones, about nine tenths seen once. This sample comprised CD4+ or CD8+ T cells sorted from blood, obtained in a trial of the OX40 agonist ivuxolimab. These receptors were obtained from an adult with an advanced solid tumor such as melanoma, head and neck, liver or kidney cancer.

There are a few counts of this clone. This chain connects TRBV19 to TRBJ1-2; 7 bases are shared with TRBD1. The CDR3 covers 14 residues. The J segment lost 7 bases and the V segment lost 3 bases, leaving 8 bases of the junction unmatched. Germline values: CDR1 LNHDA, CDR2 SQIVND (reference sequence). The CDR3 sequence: CASSIHGTDGGYTF. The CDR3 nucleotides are TGTGCCAGTAGTATCCACGGGACAGATGGTGGCTACACCTTC.

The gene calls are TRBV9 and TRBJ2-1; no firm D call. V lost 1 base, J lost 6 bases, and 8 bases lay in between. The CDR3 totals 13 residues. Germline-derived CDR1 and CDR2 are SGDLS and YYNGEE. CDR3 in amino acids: CASSVSAPNEQFF. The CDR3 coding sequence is TGTGCCAGCAGCGTATCCGCGCCCAATGAGCAGTTCTTC.

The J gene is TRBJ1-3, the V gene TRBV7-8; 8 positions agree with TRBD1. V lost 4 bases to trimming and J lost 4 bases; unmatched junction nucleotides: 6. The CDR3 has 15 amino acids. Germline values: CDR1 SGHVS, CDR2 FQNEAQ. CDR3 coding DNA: TGTGCCAGCAGCTATTCCGGGACAGGCGGAAACACCATATATTTT. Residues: CASSYSGTGGNTIYF.

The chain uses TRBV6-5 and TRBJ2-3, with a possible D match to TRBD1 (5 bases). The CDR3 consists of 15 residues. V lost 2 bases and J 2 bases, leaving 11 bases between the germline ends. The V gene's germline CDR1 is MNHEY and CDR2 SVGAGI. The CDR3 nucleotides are TGTGCCAGCAGTTACAGTGCAGGGATCACAGATACGCAGTATTTT. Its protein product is CASSYSAGITDTQYF.

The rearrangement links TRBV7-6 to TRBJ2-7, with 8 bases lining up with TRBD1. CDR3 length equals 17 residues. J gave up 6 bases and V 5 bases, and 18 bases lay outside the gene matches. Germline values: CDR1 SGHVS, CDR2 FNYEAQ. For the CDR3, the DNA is TGTGCCAGCAGCCCTTATAGCAGTAGACAGGGGATAGGCGAGCAGTACTTC. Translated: CASSPYSSRQGIGEQYF.

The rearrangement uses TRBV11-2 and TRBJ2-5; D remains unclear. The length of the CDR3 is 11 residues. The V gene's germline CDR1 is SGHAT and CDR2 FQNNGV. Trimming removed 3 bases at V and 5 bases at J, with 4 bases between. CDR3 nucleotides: TGTGCCAGCAGCTTTTCGGAGACCCAGTACTTC. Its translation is CASSFSETQYF.

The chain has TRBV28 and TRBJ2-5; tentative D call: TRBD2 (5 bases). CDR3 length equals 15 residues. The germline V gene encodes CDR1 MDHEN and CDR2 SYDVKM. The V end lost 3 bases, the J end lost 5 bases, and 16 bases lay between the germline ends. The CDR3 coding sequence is TGTGCCAGCAGTTTGCCCCCCGCCGGCGGGGAGACCCAGTACTTC. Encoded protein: CASSLPPAGGETQYF.

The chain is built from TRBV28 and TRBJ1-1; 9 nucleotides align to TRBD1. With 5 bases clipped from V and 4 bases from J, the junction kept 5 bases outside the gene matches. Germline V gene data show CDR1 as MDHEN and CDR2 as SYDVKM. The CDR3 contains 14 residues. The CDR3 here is CASSTTQGATEAFF. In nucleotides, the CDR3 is TGTGCCAGCAGTACGACACAGGGGGCCACTGAAGCTTTCTTT.

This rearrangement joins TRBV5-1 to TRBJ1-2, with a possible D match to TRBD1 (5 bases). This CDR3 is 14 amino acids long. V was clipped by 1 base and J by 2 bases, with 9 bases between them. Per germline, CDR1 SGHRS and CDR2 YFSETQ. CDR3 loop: CASSLTRGNYGYTF. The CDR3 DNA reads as TGCGCCAGCAGCTTGACTAGGGGAAACTATGGCTACACCTTC.

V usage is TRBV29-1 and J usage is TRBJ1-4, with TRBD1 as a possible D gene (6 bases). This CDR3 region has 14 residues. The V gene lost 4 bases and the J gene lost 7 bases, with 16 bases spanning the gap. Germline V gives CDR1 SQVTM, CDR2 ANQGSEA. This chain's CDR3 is CSVAPGGAGEKLFF. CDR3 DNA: TGCAGCGTTGCGCCCGGGGGGGCGGGTGAAAAACTGTTTTTT.

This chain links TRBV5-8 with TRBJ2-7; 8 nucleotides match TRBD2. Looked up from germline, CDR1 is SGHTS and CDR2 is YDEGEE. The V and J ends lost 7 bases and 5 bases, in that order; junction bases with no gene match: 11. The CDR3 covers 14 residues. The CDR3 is CASPRVAGYNEQYF. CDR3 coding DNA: TGTGCCAGCCCCCGGGTAGCGGGATACAACGAGCAGTACTTC.

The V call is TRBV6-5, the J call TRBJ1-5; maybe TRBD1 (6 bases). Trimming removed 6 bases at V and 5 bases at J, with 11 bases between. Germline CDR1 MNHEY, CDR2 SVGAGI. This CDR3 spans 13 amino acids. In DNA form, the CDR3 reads TGTGCCAGCAGAAGACAGGCCGATCAGCCCCAGCATTTT. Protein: CASRRQADQPQHF.

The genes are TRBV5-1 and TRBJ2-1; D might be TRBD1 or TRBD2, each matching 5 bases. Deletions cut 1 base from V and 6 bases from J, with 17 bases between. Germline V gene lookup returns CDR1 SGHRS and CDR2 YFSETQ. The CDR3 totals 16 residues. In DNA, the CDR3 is TGCGCCAGCAGCTTGATGGCCGGGACCCCCGGCAATGAGCAGTTCTTC. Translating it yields CASSLMAGTPGNEQFF.

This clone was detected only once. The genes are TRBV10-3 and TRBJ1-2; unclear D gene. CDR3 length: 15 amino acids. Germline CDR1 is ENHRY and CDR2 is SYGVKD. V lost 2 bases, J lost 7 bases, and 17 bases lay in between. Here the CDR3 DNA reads TGTGCCATCAGTGAGAAGTTTGGCGAGCTCTCTGGCTACACCTTC. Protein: CAISEKFGELSGYTF.

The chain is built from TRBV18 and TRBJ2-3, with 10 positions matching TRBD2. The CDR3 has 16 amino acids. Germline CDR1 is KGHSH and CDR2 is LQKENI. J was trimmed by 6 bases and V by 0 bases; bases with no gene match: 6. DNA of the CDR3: TGTGCCAGCTCACCACCGGGCCGAGCGGGGGGGGATACGCAGTATTTT. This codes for CASSPPGRAGGDTQYF.

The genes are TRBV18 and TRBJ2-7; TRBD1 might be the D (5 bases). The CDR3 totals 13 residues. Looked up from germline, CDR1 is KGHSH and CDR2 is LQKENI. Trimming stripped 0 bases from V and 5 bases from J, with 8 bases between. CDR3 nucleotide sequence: TGTGCCAGCTCACCACCGACAGTCCACGAGCAGTACTTC. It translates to CASSPPTVHEQYF.

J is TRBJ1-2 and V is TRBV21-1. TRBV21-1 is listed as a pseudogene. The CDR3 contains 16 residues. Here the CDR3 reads CASSNWSFVGNYGYTF. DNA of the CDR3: TGTGCCAGCAGCAATTGGTCCTTCGTAGGGAACTATGGCTACACCTTC.

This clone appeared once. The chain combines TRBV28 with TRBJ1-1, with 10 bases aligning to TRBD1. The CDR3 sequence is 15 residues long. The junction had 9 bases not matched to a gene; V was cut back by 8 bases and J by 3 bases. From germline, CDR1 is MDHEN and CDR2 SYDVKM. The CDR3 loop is CASDGTGDYDTEAFF. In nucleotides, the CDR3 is TGTGCCAGCGACGGGACAGGGGACTACGACACTGAAGCTTTCTTT. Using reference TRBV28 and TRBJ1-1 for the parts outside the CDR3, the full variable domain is DVKVTQSSRYLVKRTGEKVFLECVQDMDHENMFWYRQDPGLGLRLIYFSYDVKMKEKGDIPEGYSVSREKKERFSLILESASTNQTSMYLCASDGTGDYDTEAFFGQGTRLTVV.

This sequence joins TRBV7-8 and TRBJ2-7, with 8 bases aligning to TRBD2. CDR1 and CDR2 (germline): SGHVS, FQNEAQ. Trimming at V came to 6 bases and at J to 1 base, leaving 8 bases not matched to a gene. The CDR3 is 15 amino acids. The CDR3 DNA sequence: TGTGCCAGCAGTCCAGTAGCGGGAAGTTCCTACGAGCAGTACTTC. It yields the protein CASSPVAGSSYEQYF. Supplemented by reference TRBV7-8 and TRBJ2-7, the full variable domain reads GAGVSQSPRYKVAKRGQDVALRCDPISGHVSLFWYQQALGQGPEFLTYFQNEAQLDKSGLPSDRFFAERPEGSVSTLKIQRTQQEDSAVYLCASSPVAGSSYEQYFGPGTRLTVT.

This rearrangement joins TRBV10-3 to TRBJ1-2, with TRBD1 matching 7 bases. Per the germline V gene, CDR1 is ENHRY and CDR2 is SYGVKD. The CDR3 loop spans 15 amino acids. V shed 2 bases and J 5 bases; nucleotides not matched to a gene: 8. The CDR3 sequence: CAISELGQEPYGYTF. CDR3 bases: TGTGCCATCAGTGAGCTAGGACAGGAGCCTTATGGCTACACCTTC.

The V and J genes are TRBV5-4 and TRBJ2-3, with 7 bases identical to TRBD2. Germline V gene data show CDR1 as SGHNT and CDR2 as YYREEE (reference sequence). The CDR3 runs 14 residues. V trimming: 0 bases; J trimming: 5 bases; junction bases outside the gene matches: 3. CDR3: CASSLGGSGDTQYF. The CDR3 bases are TGTGCCAGCAGCTTGGGCGGGAGCGGAGATACGCAGTATTTT.

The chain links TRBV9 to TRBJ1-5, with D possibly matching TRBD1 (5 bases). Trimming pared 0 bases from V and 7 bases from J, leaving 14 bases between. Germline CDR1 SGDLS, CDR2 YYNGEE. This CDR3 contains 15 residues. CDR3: CASSVGGRVGQPQHF. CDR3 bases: TGTGCCAGCAGCGTAGGAGGCAGGGTTGGACAGCCCCAGCATTTT.

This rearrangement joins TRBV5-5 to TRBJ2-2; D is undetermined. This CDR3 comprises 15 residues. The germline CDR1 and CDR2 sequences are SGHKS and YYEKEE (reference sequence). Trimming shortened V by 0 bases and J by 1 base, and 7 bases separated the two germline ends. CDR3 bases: TGTGCCAGCAGCTTGGAGCTAGGGAACACCGGGGAGCTGTTTTTT. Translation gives CASSLELGNTGELFF.

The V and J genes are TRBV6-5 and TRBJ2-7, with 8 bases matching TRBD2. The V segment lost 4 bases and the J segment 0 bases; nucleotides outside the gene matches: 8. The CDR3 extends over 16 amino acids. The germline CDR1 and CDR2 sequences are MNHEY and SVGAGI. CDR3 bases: TGTGCCAGCAGTTCGCCCAGCGGGAGAGACTCCTACGAGCAGTACTTC. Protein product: CASSSPSGRDSYEQYF.

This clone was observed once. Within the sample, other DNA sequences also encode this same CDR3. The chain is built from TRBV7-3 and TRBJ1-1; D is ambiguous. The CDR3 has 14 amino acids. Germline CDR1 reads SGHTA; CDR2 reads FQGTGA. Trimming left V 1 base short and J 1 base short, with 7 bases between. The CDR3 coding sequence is TGTGCCAGCAGCTTAATTGGGGAGAACACTGAAGCTTTCTTT. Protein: CASSLIGENTEAFF.

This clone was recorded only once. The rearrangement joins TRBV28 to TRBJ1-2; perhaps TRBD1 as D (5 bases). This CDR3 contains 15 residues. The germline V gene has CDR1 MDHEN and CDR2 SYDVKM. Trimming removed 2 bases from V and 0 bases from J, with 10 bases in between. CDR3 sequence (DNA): TGTGCCAGCAGTTTAGAGACAGCTTCTAACTATGGCTACACCTTC. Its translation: CASSLETASNYGYTF.

The DNA of the CDR3 is TGTGCCAGCAGCTTGAACGAGGCGAGTCAGCCCCAGCATTTT. Translation gives CASSLNEASQPQHF. This rearrangement joins TRBV5-5 to TRBJ1-5; D remains ambiguous. This CDR3 spans 14 amino acids. V dropped 1 base and J dropped 6 bases, with 11 bases sitting between them. CDR1 and CDR2 (germline): SGHKS, YYEKEE (reference sequence).

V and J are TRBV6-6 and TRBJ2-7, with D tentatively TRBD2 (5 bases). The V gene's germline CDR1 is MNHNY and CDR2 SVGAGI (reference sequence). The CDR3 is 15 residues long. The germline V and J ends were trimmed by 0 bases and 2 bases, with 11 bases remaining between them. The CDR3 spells CASSYSTRGAYEQYF. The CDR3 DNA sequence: TGTGCCAGCAGTTACTCGACACGGGGAGCCTACGAGCAGTACTTC.

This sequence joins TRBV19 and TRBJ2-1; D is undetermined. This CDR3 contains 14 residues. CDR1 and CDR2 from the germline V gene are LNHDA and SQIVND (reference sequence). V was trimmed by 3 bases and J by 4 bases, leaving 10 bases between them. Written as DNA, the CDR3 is TGTGCCAGTAGTATTACGGACGGTTACAATGAGCAGTTCTTC. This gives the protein CASSITDGYNEQFF.

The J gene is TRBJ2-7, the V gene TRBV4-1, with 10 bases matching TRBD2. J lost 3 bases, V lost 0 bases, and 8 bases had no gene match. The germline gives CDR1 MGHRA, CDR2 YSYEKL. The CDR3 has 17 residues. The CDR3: CASSQDRTSGIHYEQYF. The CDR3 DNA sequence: TGCGCCAGCAGCCAAGATAGAACTAGCGGGATTCACTACGAGCAGTACTTC.